These 19 T cell receptor beta chains originate from one sample sequenced in a study of T cells in Graves' hyperthyroidism and ophthalmopathy. Amplification targeted TCR beta CDR3 regions from RNA transcripts. Initially, a first-round RT-PCR of the TCR CDR3 employed the HTBI primer set. TCRdb fed the multiplex PCR reads into MiXCR, producing one record per CDR3 protein. This sample has approximately 400,000 distinct CDR3 sequences, with under 20% found just once. Sequenced: blood. The receptors come from a woman between 18 and 30 years old with Graves' hyperthyroidism.

In this sample, this clonotype turned up many times. The gene calls are TRBV20-1 and TRBJ2-7, with D perhaps TRBD1 or TRBD2 (5 bases each). Trimming cost V 1 base and J 4 bases, with 8 bases left between them. Germline V CDR1 and CDR2: DFQATT, SNEGSKA (reference sequence). This CDR3 comprises 12 residues. CDR3 bases: TGCAGTGCTAGAGGAGGGGTTTACGAGCAGTACTTC. It translates to CSARGGVYEQYF.

The chain employs TRBV3-1 and TRBJ1-6, with D possibly matching TRBD1 (6 bases). V lost 4 bases to trimming and J lost 14 bases, with 18 bases between them. Germline lookup yields CDR1 LGHDT and CDR2 YNNKEL (reference sequence). The CDR3 is 14 residues long. The CDR3 DNA reads as TGTGCCAGCAGCCCTATGGACAGCCGGCGCACCCTCCACTTT. It translates to CASSPMDSRRTLHF.

In this sample, this clonotype turned up a few times. The chain recombines TRBV11-2 with TRBJ2-2; TRBD2 matches at 12 bases. V lost 4 bases to trimming and J lost 5 bases; unmatched junction nucleotides: 5. The germline V gene has CDR1 SGHAT and CDR2 FQNNGV. The length of the CDR3 is 16 residues. The CDR3 region is CASSSLAGGRTGELFF. The CDR3 DNA sequence: TGTGCCAGCAGCTCTCTAGCGGGGGGGCGGACCGGGGAGCTGTTTTTT.

This clonotype was counted many times. The chain joins TRBV28 to TRBJ2-2; D is undetermined. The CDR3 runs 14 residues. CDR1 is MDHEN and CDR2 is SYDVKM in the germline V gene. With 5 bases removed from V and 7 bases from J, the gap between germline ends came to 14 bases. CDR3 coding DNA: TGTGCCAGCAGTCCACTGGAGCTCGGCGGGGAGCTGTTTTTT. It is translated as CASSPLELGGELFF. The full variable domain, in which reference TRBV28 and TRBJ2-2 provide the parts outside the CDR3, is DVKVTQSSRYLVKRTGEKVFLECVQDMDHENMFWYRQDPGLGLRLIYFSYDVKMKEKGDIPEGYSVSREKKERFSLILESASTNQTSMYLCASSPLELGGELFFGEGSRLTVL.

This chain joins TRBV6-1 and TRBJ2-7, with D tentatively TRBD1 or TRBD2 (5 bases each). CDR3 length: 13 amino acids. V shed 6 bases and J shed 3 bases, with 12 bases lying between them. CDR1 is MNHNS and CDR2 is SASEGT in the germline V gene. The CDR3 sequence is CASRGPPGYEQYF. The CDR3 DNA is TGTGCCAGCAGGGGACCCCCCGGCTACGAGCAGTACTTC.

There are many counts of this clonotype. CDR3 sequence (DNA): TGTGCCAGCAGTTTAAAAAGGAGCCCCGGCTACACCTTC. It is translated as CASSLKRSPGYTF. The chain has TRBV12-3 or TRBV12-4 and TRBJ1-2; D not certain. This CDR3 has 13 amino acids. V lost 2 bases and J 8 bases, leaving 12 bases between the germline ends.

This clonotype has a count of ten or more. This rearrangement joins TRBV9 to TRBJ2-5; D may be TRBD2 (5 bases). V was pared by 3 bases and J by 4 bases, with 10 bases between. The CDR3 is 13 residues long. Germline V gives CDR1 SGDLS, CDR2 YYNGEE. CDR3 in amino acids: CASSGGLRETQYF. Written as DNA, the CDR3 is TGTGCCAGCAGCGGCGGGTTACGAGAGACCCAGTACTTC.

This clonotype was seen more than once but under ten times. This clone may be a read error of a much larger clone one base away. The chain carries TRBV3-1 and TRBJ2-5; the D gene is possibly TRBD2 (5 bases). CDR1 and CDR2 (germline): LGHDT, YNNKEL (reference sequence). CDR3 length: 13 residues. V lost 5 bases to trimming and J lost 4 bases, with 11 bases between them. The CDR3 DNA reads as TGTGCCAGCAGCGCCTTGGGAGCAGAGACCCAGTACTTC. Translation: CASSALGAETQYF.

This clonotype has a count of ten or more. The chain carries TRBV12-5 and TRBJ2-2, with 8 bases matching TRBD1. J lost 5 bases, V lost 7 bases, and 3 bases had no gene match. This CDR3 is built from 13 residues. Germline V gene sequence: CDR1 LGHNT, CDR2 FRNRAP. DNA of the CDR3: TGTGCTAGTGCCACAGGGGGTACCGGGGAGCTGTTTTTT. It codes for CASATGGTGELFF.

The V and J genes are TRBV5-1 and TRBJ1-1; possibly TRBD1 for D (6 bases). The CDR3 is 16 residues long. CDR1 is SGHRS and CDR2 is YFSETQ in the germline V gene. The V gene lost 3 bases and the J gene lost 4 bases, with 19 bases spanning the gap. The CDR3 protein is CASSSQGTRRRTEAFF. CDR3 sequence (DNA): TGCGCCAGCAGCTCACAGGGTACTCGGCGTCGCACTGAAGCTTTCTTT.

In this sample, this clonotype turned up a few times. V is TRBV2 and J is TRBJ2-5, with a possible D match to TRBD1 (5 bases). Per germline, CDR1 SNHLY and CDR2 FYNNEI. The V and J ends lost 0 bases and 1 base respectively, with 12 bases between them. This CDR3 comprises 16 residues. The CDR3 region has the DNA TGTGCCAGCAGTGAAGCGCTTTTGGGGCCCCAAGAGACCCAGTACTTC. It encodes CASSEALLGPQETQYF.

The genes are TRBV11-2 and TRBJ2-2, with D tentatively TRBD2 (6 bases). Germline V gene lookup returns CDR1 SGHAT and CDR2 FQNNGV. V was cut by 5 bases and J by 3 bases, with 19 bases left in between. This CDR3 has 17 residues. The CDR3 reads CASSPGRDSRDTGELFF. Written as DNA, the CDR3 is TGTGCCAGCAGCCCCGGGAGAGACAGCCGTGACACCGGGGAGCTGTTTTTT. Variable domain in full (rest from reference TRBV11-2 and TRBJ2-2): EAGVAQSPRYKIIEKRQSVAFWCNPISGHATLYWYQQILGQGPKLLIQFQNNGVVDDSQLPKDRFSAERLKGVDSTLKIQPAKLEDSAVYLCASSPGRDSRDTGELFFGEGSRLTVL.

This sequence joins TRBV19 and TRBJ1-5; the D gene is possibly TRBD1 (5 bases). V was cut by 3 bases and J by 3 bases, with 12 bases left in between. The CDR3 is 15 residues long. Per germline, CDR1 LNHDA and CDR2 SQIVND (reference sequence). CDR3: CASSMARGLNQPQHF. Written as DNA, the CDR3 is TGTGCCAGTAGTATGGCTCGGGGACTCAATCAGCCCCAGCATTTT. Supplemented by reference TRBV19 and TRBJ1-5, the full variable domain reads DGGITQSPKYLFRKEGQNVTLSCEQNLNHDAMYWYRQDPGQGLRLIYYSQIVNDFQKGDIAEGYSVSREKKESFPLTVTSAQKNPTAFYLCASSMARGLNQPQHFGDGTRLSIL.

This clonotype was counted many times. This chain links TRBV11-2 with TRBJ2-5; possible D gene TRBD2, 6 bases. There are 14 residues in the CDR3. Germline V CDR1 and CDR2: SGHAT, FQNNGV. V was cut by 5 bases and J by 7 bases, with 17 bases left in between. The DNA for the CDR3 is TGTGCCAGCAGCCCTAGCACAATCGGGGGGACCCAGTACTTC. Translation: CASSPSTIGGTQYF.

This clonotype was counted ten times or more. The chain couples TRBV6-2 or TRBV6-3 to TRBJ2-7; perhaps TRBD1 as D (6 bases). CDR1 is MNHEY, CDR2 SVGEGT, per germline. CDR3 length equals 12 residues. Trimming removed 2 bases from V and 6 bases from J, with 8 bases in between. The DNA for the CDR3 is TGTGCCAGCAGTTACATCAGGGGCGAGCAGTACTTC. Translated: CASSYIRGEQYF.

This clonotype was observed many times. The chain carries TRBV6-1 and TRBJ2-7, with 9 bases matching TRBD2. J gave up 0 bases and V 1 base, and 10 bases lay outside the gene matches. The V gene's germline CDR1 is MNHNS and CDR2 SASEGT. The CDR3 covers 18 residues. This CDR3 is CASSEVGAGGLSSYEQYF. Written as DNA, the CDR3 is TGTGCCAGCAGTGAAGTGGGAGCGGGGGGCCTCAGCTCCTACGAGCAGTACTTC.

This clonotype was observed many times. The chain has TRBV12-3 or TRBV12-4 and TRBJ2-2; 8 bases fit TRBD1. The CDR3 extends over 16 amino acids. The junction had 9 bases not matched to a gene; V was cut back by 2 bases and J by 7 bases. The CDR3 sequence: CASSLPGQVGHGELFF. CDR3 DNA: TGTGCCAGCAGTTTACCGGGACAGGTCGGACACGGGGAGCTGTTTTTT.

This clonotype occurred many times. The chain's CDR3 is CASSFLTGEGNQPQHF. Here the CDR3 DNA reads TGTGCCAGCAGCTTTCTGACAGGGGAAGGCAATCAGCCCCAGCATTTT. The V gene is TRBV12-3 or TRBV12-4, the J gene TRBJ1-5, with 8 bases that match TRBD1. This CDR3 region has 16 residues. J lost 2 bases, V lost 6 bases, and 9 bases had no gene match.

This clonotype was detected only a few times. The chain carries TRBV20-1 and TRBJ1-5; D gene unclear. Germline values: CDR1 DFQATT, CDR2 SNEGSKA (reference sequence). Trimming shortened V by 0 bases and J by 0 bases, and 12 bases separated the two germline ends. The CDR3 totals 16 residues. CDR3 sequence reads: CSARDLGGYSNQPQHF. CDR3 coding DNA: TGCAGTGCTAGAGATCTAGGAGGGTATAGCAATCAGCCCCAGCATTTT.